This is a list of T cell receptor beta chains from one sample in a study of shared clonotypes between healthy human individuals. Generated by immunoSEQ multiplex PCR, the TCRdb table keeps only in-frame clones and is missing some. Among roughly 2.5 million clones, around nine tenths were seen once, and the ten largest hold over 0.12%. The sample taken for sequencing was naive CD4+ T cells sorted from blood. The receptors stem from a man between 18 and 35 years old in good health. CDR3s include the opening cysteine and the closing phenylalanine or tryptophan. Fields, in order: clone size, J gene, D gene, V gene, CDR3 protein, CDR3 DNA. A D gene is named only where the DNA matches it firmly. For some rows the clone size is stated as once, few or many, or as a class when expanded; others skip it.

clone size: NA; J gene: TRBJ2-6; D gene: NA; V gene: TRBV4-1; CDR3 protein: CASSQPQGSGANVLTF; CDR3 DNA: TGCGCCAGCAGCCAACCACAGGGCTCTGGGGCCAACGTCCTGACTTTC
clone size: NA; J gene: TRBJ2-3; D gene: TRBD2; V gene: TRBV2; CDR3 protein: CASSKGSGGASTDTQYF; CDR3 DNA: TGTGCCAGCAGCAAGGGTAGCGGGGGCGCTAGCACAGATACGCAGTATTTT
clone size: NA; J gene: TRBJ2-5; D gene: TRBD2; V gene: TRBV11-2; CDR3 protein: CASSLTSGREETQYF; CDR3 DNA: TGTGCCAGCAGCTTAACTAGCGGGAGGGAAGAGACCCAGTACTTC
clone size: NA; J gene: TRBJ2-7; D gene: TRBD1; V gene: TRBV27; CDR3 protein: CASSYGDRAAYEQYF; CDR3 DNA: TGTGCCAGCAGTTATGGAGACAGGGCCGCCTACGAGCAGTACTTC
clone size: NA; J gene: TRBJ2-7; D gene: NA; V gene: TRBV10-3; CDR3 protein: CAISDSGVPYEQYF; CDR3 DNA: TGTGCCATCAGTGATTCCGGGGTCCCCTACGAGCAGTACTTC
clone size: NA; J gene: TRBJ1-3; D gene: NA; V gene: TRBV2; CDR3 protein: CASSGDRSSGNTIYF; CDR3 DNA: TGTGCCAGCAGTGGTGACAGGTCCTCTGGAAACACCATATATTTT
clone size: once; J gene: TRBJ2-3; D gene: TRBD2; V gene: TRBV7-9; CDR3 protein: CASSLWLAGVTDTQYF; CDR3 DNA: TGTGCCAGCAGCTTATGGCTAGCGGGGGTCACAGATACGCAGTATTTT
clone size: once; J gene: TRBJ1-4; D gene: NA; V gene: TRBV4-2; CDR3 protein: CASSQEGGDGEKLFF; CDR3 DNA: TGTGCCAGCAGCCAAGAAGGGGGGGATGGGGAAAAACTGTTTTTT
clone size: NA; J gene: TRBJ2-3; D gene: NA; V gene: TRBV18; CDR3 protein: CASSPPSMTDTQYF; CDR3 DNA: TGTGCCAGCTCACCACCGAGTATGACAGATACGCAGTATTTT
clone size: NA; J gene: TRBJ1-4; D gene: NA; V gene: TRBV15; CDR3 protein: CATSRGGVGEKLFF; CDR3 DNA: TGTGCCACCAGCAGAGGAGGGGTGGGGGAAAAACTGTTTTTT
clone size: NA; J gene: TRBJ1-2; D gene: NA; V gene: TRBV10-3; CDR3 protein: CAISKDTYNYGYTF; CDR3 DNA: TGTGCCATCAGCAAAGACACTTATAACTATGGCTACACCTTC
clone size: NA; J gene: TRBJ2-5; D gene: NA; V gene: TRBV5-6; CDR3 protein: CASSLVMGLGETQYF; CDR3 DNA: TGTGCCAGCAGCTTGGTTATGGGGTTGGGAGAGACCCAGTACTTC